Listed below are T cell receptor beta chains from one sample, sequenced in a study of T cells in Graves' hyperthyroidism and ophthalmopathy. Each CDR3 protein gets one entry after TCRdb re-called the multiplex PCR reads with MiXCR. The sample lists around 560,000 distinct CDR3 sequences, approximately 16% seen once, with 15% to 20% in the top ten. Sequences were obtained from blood. The receptors come from a woman aged 18-29 years with Graves' hyperthyroidism. CDR3s include the opening cysteine and the closing phenylalanine or tryptophan. The D gene is left open where the match is weak. Part of the rows lack a size; the others show once, few, many or a class for expanded clones.

cdr3_aa cdr3_nt clone_size j_call d_call v_call
CSARVSGGAYEQYF TGCAGTGCTAGAGTGTCAGGGGGTGCCTACGAGCAGTACTTC . TRBJ2-7 TRBD1 TRBV20-1
CVTSDLGDSVNEQFF TGTGTCACCAGTGATTTGGGGGACTCCGTCAATGAGCAGTTCTTC . TRBJ2-1 . TRBV24-1
CASSVAGGLKSETQYF TGTGCCAGCAGCGTAGCTGGGGGGCTAAAGTCTGAGACCCAGTACTTC . TRBJ2-5 . TRBV9
CASSFVSPVGNEQFF TGTGCCAGCAGCTTCGTTTCACCGGTCGGAAATGAGCAGTTCTTC many TRBJ2-1 . TRBV11-2
CASSLAWGRNAAFF TGTGCCAGCAGCTTAGCGTGGGGGCGGAATGCGGCTTTCTTT . TRBJ1-1 . TRBV7-2
CASRSAIEVPYEQYF TGTGCCAGCAGATCTGCCATAGAGGTGCCCTACGAGCAGTACTTC many TRBJ2-7 . TRBV6-1
CASSILGVQDSPLHF TGTGCCAGTAGTATATTGGGCGTTCAGGATTCACCCCTCCACTTT few TRBJ1-6 . TRBV19
CASSAGRGTEAFF TGTGCCAGCAGTGCCGGCAGGGGCACTGAAGCTTTCTTT few TRBJ1-1 . TRBV6-1
CASSYTLSSYEQYF TGTGCCAGCAGTTATACTTTAAGCTCCTACGAGCAGTACTTC . TRBJ2-7 . TRBV6-6
CASSLPNSQETQYF TGTGCCAGCAGCCTCCCGAACAGTCAAGAGACCCAGTACTTC . TRBJ2-5 . TRBV6-1
CASSQEDTSGGHEQFF TGCGCCAGCAGCCAAGAAGACACTAGCGGGGGGCATGAGCAGTTCTTC few TRBJ2-1 TRBD2 TRBV4-3
CASSIGLTAYEQYF TGTGCCAGTAGTATAGGACTTACGGCCTACGAGCAGTACTTC few TRBJ2-7 . TRBV19
CASSNYRNTEAFF TGTGCCAGCAGTAATTACAGGAACACTGAAGCTTTCTTT many TRBJ1-1 . TRBV7-2
CASKWVTKNIQYF TGTGCCAGCAAGTGGGTGACCAAAAACATTCAGTACTTC many TRBJ2-4 . TRBV28
CASSLGVSGANALTF TGTGCCAGCAGTTTAGGGGTTTCTGGGGCCAACGCCCTGACTTTC once TRBJ2-6 . TRBV12-3/TRBV12-4
CASATGLAGGLAKNIQYF TGTGCCAGCGCAACAGGGCTAGCGGGAGGCCTAGCCAAAAACATTCAGTACTTC many TRBJ2-4 TRBD2 TRBV28
CASSLSRGSEKLFF TGTGCCAGCAGTTTAAGCAGGGGGAGCGAAAAACTGTTTTTT . TRBJ1-4 TRBD1 TRBV9
CASRKQAKPQHF TGTGCCAGCAGAAAACAGGCTAAGCCCCAGCATTTT many TRBJ1-5 . TRBV6-1
CASSLELLGGNSPLHF TGTGCCAGCAGCTTGGAGCTCTTGGGCGGGAATTCACCCCTCCACTTT . TRBJ1-6 . TRBV5-8
CASSPVGGDYNEQFF TGTGCCAGCAGTCCGGTTGGGGGCGACTACAATGAGCAGTTCTTC many TRBJ2-1 . TRBV7-2
CASSPLPGTSEAFF TGTGCCAGCTCACCACTTCCGGGGACCTCTGAAGCTTTCTTT few TRBJ1-1 . TRBV18
CAWSKTGKPSYEQFF TGTGCCTGGAGTAAGACCGGGAAACCCTCGTATGAGCAGTTCTTC . TRBJ2-1 . TRBV30
CASSLEQGLNTEAFF TGTGCCAGCAGCTTAGAACAGGGTTTGAACACTGAAGCTTTCTTT . TRBJ1-1 . TRBV7-6
CASTDGTGNIQPQHF TGTGCCAGCACCGACGGGACAGGTAATATTCAGCCCCAGCATTTT many TRBJ1-5 TRBD1 TRBV28
CASSHLPETQYF TGTGCCAGCAGCCACCTCCCAGAGACCCAGTACTTC . TRBJ2-5 . TRBV14
CSTSNTDRASYGYTF TGCAGCACTTCAAATACGGACAGGGCGTCCTATGGCTACACCTTC many TRBJ1-2 TRBD1 TRBV29-1
CASSEGTHVTPLHF TGTGCCAGCAGTGAAGGGACGCATGTTACACCCCTCCACTTT many TRBJ1-6 . TRBV6-1
CASIPSGADSYNEQFF TGTGCCAGTATCCCTAGCGGGGCGGACTCCTACAATGAGCAGTTCTTC . TRBJ2-1 TRBD2 TRBV19
CASSQDPTGRNSPLHF TGCGCCAGCAGCCAAGACCCGACAGGGCGCAATTCACCCCTCCACTTT . TRBJ1-6 TRBD1 TRBV4-3
CASSMDRVAGELFF TGCGCCAGCAGCATGGACAGGGTTGCCGGGGAGCTGTTTTTT . TRBJ2-2 TRBD1 TRBV5-1
CAWFSTSGPYNEQFF TGTGCCTGGTTCTCGACTAGCGGCCCCTACAATGAGCAGTTCTTC many TRBJ2-1 TRBD2 TRBV30
CASSATVRVHGGYTF TGTGCCAGCAGCGCTACAGTCCGTGTCCACGGTGGCTACACCTTC . TRBJ1-2 . TRBV6-4
CASSLWGSSLTDTQYF TGTGCCAGCAGTTTATGGGGTAGCAGCCTCACAGATACGCAGTATTTT many TRBJ2-3 . TRBV12-3/TRBV12-4
CASSRTDPTSGNTIYF TGTGCCAGCAGTCGGACGGATCCCACCTCTGGAAACACCATATATTTT . TRBJ1-3 . TRBV2
CASSVGGLTGELFF TGTGCCAGCAGCGTAGGTGGGCTGACCGGGGAGCTGTTTTTT . TRBJ2-2 . TRBV9
CSARRAMWEQYF TGCAGTGCTAGAAGGGCCATGTGGGAGCAGTACTTC . TRBJ2-7 . TRBV20-1